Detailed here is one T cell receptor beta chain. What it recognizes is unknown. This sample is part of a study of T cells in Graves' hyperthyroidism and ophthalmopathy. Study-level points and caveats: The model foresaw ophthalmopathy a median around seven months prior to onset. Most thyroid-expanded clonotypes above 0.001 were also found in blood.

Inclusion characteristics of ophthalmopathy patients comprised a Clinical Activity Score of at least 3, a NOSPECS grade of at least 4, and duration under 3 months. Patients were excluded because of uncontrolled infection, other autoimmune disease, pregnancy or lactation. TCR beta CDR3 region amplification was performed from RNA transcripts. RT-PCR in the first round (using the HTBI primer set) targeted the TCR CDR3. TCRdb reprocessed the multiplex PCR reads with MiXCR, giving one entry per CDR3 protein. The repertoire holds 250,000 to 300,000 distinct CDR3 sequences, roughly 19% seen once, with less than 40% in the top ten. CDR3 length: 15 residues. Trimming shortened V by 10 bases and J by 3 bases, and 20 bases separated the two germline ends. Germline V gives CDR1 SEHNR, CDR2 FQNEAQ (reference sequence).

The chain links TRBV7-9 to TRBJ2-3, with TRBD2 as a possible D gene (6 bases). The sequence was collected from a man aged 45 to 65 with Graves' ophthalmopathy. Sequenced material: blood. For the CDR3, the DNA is TGTGCCACTTTAGTCGAAAGGGCGGGGACAGATACGCAGTATTTT. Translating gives CATLVERAGTDTQYF.